The 30 T cell receptor beta chains below were found in one sample sequenced in a study of CD8 T cells in ankylosing spondylitis. Study-wide results and caveats: Apparently characteristic of ankylosing spondylitis blood was a TCR beta motif (fewer than ten highly homologous variants).

Their recognized antigens are unknown. TCRdb reprocessed the 5' RACE reads with MiXCR, giving one entry per CDR3 protein. The sample consists of around 490,000 distinct CDR3 sequences, about 5.7% of them appearing once. Sequenced: blood, either unsorted or a sorted T cell fraction (not recorded which). Every receptor here comes from a male donor with ankylosing spondylitis.

In this sample, this clonotype turned up a few times. The V gene is TRBV2, the J gene TRBJ1-3; no clear D. Trimming left V 11 bases short and J 4 bases short, with 18 bases between. Looked up from germline, CDR1 is SNHLY and CDR2 is FYNNEI. CDR3 length: 14 residues. In nucleotides, the CDR3 is TGTGCCGGACGTGACCCTTCAAGAGGAAACACCATATATTTT. Translation gives CAGRDPSRGNTIYF.

This clonotype was seen only a few times. The V call is TRBV11-1, the J call TRBJ2-1; D call uncertain. V gave up 5 bases and J gave up 3 bases, with 23 bases separating them. Germline V gene lookup returns CDR1 SGHAT and CDR2 FQDESV (reference sequence). CDR3 length: 18 residues. CDR3 coding DNA: TGTGCCAGCAGCCATCAGCTCGGGTGGGGTCCGATCTACAATGAGCAGTTCTTC. It specifies CASSHQLGWGPIYNEQFF. The full variable domain, in which reference TRBV11-1 and TRBJ2-1 provide the parts outside the CDR3, is EAEVAQSPRYKITEKSQAVAFWCDPISGHATLYWYRQILGQGPELLVQFQDESVVDDSQLPKDRFSAERLKGVDSTLKIQPAELGDSAMYLCASSHQLGWGPIYNEQFFGPGTRLTVL.

This clonotype was seen repeatedly, ten times or more. The chain carries TRBV18 and TRBJ1-1; D possibly corresponds to TRBD1 (6 bases). V was shortened by 3 bases and J by 3 bases, with 23 bases between the two germline ends. Germline CDR1 reads KGHSH; CDR2 reads LQKENI. CDR3 size: 18 residues. For the CDR3, the DNA is TGTGCCAGCTCACCGGTTGGGCCAGGGGTCCCGTTGGACACTGAAGCTTTCTTT. This translates into CASSPVGPGVPLDTEAFF.

This clonotype was counted many times. This CDR3 is CSVDPHGDAMEAFF. For the CDR3, the DNA is TGCAGCGTTGACCCACACGGGGACGCGATGGAAGCTTTCTTT. The chain uses TRBV29-1 and TRBJ1-1; TRBD1 is a possible D gene (5 bases). V lost 3 bases and J lost 8, with 19 bases in between. Germline CDR1 is SQVTM and CDR2 is ANQGSEA. CDR3 length: 14 residues.

This clonotype was detected a few times. The V and J genes are TRBV27 and TRBJ1-1; D is unclear. The CDR3 consists of 14 residues. Trimming shortened V by 6 bases and J by 1 base, and 12 bases separated the two germline ends. The germline V gene encodes CDR1 MNHEY and CDR2 SMNVEV (reference sequence). CDR3 sequence: CASSRPNRNTEAFF. CDR3 DNA: TGTGCCAGCAGCCGTCCAAACAGGAACACTGAAGCTTTCTTT.

This clonotype was seen ten or more times. The genes are TRBV7-9 and TRBJ2-7, with D possibly matching TRBD1 (6 bases). Trimming cost V 5 bases and J 5 bases, with 19 bases left between them. CDR3 length: 15 residues. Germline V gene lookup returns CDR1 SEHNR and CDR2 FQNEAQ (reference sequence). CDR3 amino acids: CASSPPDRSGHEQYF. The CDR3 DNA reads as TGTGCCAGCAGCCCACCGGACAGATCGGGCCACGAGCAGTACTTC.

This rearrangement joins TRBV5-1 to TRBJ2-1; no clear D gene. The CDR3 has 17 residues. Germline V gene lookup returns CDR1 SGHRS and CDR2 YFSETQ. Trimming took 4 bases from V and 5 from J, leaving 22 bases between them. The CDR3 loop reads CASSPPFVAKLDNEQFF. CDR3 sequence (DNA): TGCGCCAGCAGCCCTCCCTTTGTCGCGAAATTAGACAATGAGCAGTTCTTC.

This clonotype has a count of ten or more. The rearrangement joins TRBV20-1 to TRBJ2-5, with D unresolved. The V gene's germline CDR1 is DFQATT and CDR2 SNEGSKA (reference sequence). The V and J ends lost 2 bases and 2 bases respectively, with 12 bases between them. The CDR3 covers 14 residues. CDR3 loop: CSARLGNSQETQYF. DNA of the CDR3: TGCAGTGCTAGATTAGGAAATTCGCAAGAGACCCAGTACTTC.

As concerns this clonotype: A much larger clone differs from this one at a single base, so this may be a read error. This rearrangement joins TRBV24-1 to TRBJ2-7; D gene ambiguous. The CDR3 consists of 11 residues. The germline V gene has CDR1 KGHDR and CDR2 SFDVKD. DNA for the CDR3: TGTGTCACCGAGGACCTCTACGAGCAGTACTTC. It translates to CVTEDLYEQYF.

This clonotype was counted at least ten times. This chain connects TRBV20-1 to TRBJ2-2; 11 bases are a match to TRBD2. The V gene's germline CDR1 is DFQATT and CDR2 SNEGSKA (reference sequence). V was pared by 7 bases and J by 7 bases, with 8 bases of the junction left unmatched. CDR3 length: 14 amino acids. The CDR3 here is CSVLSGGGDGELFF. CDR3 coding DNA: TGCAGTGTTCTTAGCGGGGGGGGAGACGGGGAGCTGTTTTTT.

This clonotype was seen more than once but under ten times. The chain is built from TRBV12-3 or TRBV12-4 and TRBJ2-7; D is possibly TRBD1 (5 bases). CDR3 length equals 17 residues. V lost 2 bases and J lost 0, with 17 bases in between. DNA for the CDR3: TGTGCCAGCAGTTTAAGGCAGGGAAGGTTTGGCTCCTACGAGCAGTACTTC. Protein: CASSLRQGRFGSYEQYF.

This clonotype was counted only a few times. The V gene is TRBV6-2 or TRBV6-3, the J gene TRBJ2-7; 7 bases line up with TRBD1. From germline, CDR1 is MNHEY and CDR2 SVGEGT. V lost 0 bases, J lost 4 bases, and 9 bases stayed unmatched. This CDR3 has 16 residues. The CDR3 reads CASSYSTGATKYEQYF. CDR3 nucleotides: TGTGCCAGCAGTTACTCAACAGGGGCGACAAAGTACGAGCAGTACTTC.

The CDR3 DNA sequence: TGTGCCAGCAGTCGAGGGGCGACCACAGATACGCAGTATTTT. Protein product: CASSRGATTDTQYF. The V and J genes are TRBV6-1 and TRBJ2-3, with D perhaps matching TRBD1 or TRBD2 (5 bases each). Germline assignment: CDR1 MNHNS and CDR2 SASEGT. V dropped 5 bases and J dropped 2 bases, with 11 bases sitting between them. The CDR3 is 14 residues long.

CDR3 bases: TGTGCCAGCAGCCCTAGCGGAGTGGAAGAGACCCAGTACTTC. Its protein product is CASSPSGVEETQYF. The chain combines TRBV4-2 with TRBJ2-5; 7 bases match TRBD2. Losses at the gene ends were 4 bases for V and 3 bases for J; bases not matched to a gene: 5. The length of the CDR3 is 14 residues. From germline, CDR1 is LGHNA and CDR2 YNFKEQ.

This clonotype was found a few times. This chain connects TRBV27 to TRBJ2-7, with D possibly being TRBD1 or TRBD2 (5 bases each). V was cut by 3 bases and J by 5 bases, with 14 bases left in between. In germline, CDR1 is MNHEY, CDR2 SMNVEV (reference sequence). The CDR3 has 14 amino acids. CDR3 coding DNA: TGTGCCAGCAGTTTTTTTGGGGGTGGGGACGAGCAGTACTTC. Translated: CASSFFGGGDEQYF.

The chain has TRBV9 and TRBJ2-6; a possible D gene is TRBD1 (6 bases). Germline assignment: CDR1 SGDLS and CDR2 YYNGEE. Deletions cut 0 bases from V and 0 bases from J, with 16 bases between. CDR3 length: 19 amino acids. This CDR3 is CASSVATGMISSGANVLTF. As DNA, the CDR3 is TGTGCCAGCAGCGTAGCTACAGGGATGATTAGCTCTGGGGCCAACGTCCTGACTTTC.

This clonotype has ten or more counts. J is TRBJ2-5 and V is TRBV29-1, with 11 bases matching TRBD2. The ends lost 6 bases at V and 2 bases at J; junction bases unmatched: 5. The CDR3 contains 14 residues. The germline V gene encodes CDR1 SQVTM and CDR2 ANQGSEA. In DNA, the CDR3 is TGCAGCGTCCACGGGACTAGCGGACAAGAGACCCAGTACTTC. Amino acid sequence: CSVHGTSGQETQYF.

The sample holds many counts of this clonotype. CDR3 region: CSARVLAPGYEQYF. The CDR3 nucleotides are TGCAGTGCTAGAGTCCTTGCCCCAGGCTACGAGCAGTACTTC. The chain links TRBV20-1 to TRBJ2-7, with D unclear. The V and J ends lost 1 base and 3 bases respectively, with 13 bases between them. The CDR3 is made up of 14 amino acids. Germline CDR1 and CDR2: DFQATT and SNEGSKA (reference sequence).

This chain links TRBV6-2 or TRBV6-3 with TRBJ2-5; 10 bases are shared with TRBD2. The germline CDR1 and CDR2 sequences are MNHEY and SVGEGT. CDR3 length equals 16 residues. Trimming at V came to 5 bases and at J to 2 bases, leaving 8 bases not matched to a gene. DNA of the CDR3: TGTGCCAGCAGTCATCTGACTAGCGGGTATCAAGAGACCCAGTACTTC. It encodes CASSHLTSGYQETQYF.

This clonotype occurred many times. The V and J genes are TRBV6-5 and TRBJ2-7; D is uncertain. The ends were cut back, 0 bases at V and 2 bases at J, with 8 bases in the middle. CDR3 length: 14 residues. The germline V gene encodes CDR1 MNHEY and CDR2 SVGAGI. DNA of the CDR3: TGTGCCAGCAGTTACTCGCCAACTACCTACGAGCAGTACTTC. Encoded protein: CASSYSPTTYEQYF.

This clonotype occurred many times. The V and J genes are TRBV7-9 and TRBJ1-2; D gene unclear. V was cut by 11 bases and J by 4 bases, with 11 bases left in between. Per the germline V gene, CDR1 is SEHNR and CDR2 is FQNEAQ (reference sequence). The CDR3 is 11 amino acids. The CDR3 sequence: CALWASYGYTF. The CDR3 DNA reads as TGTGCCCTCTGGGCCAGCTATGGCTACACCTTC. Full variable domain (rest looked up from reference TRBV7-9 and TRBJ1-2): DTGVSQNPRHKITKRGQNVTFRCDPISEHNRLYWYRQTLGQGPEFLTYFQNEAQLEKSRLLSDRFSAERPKGSFSTLEIQRTEQGDSAMYLCALWASYGYTFGSGTRLTVV.

This clonotype has at least ten counts. The CDR3 loop reads CSAAGGGSSYNEQFF. As DNA, the CDR3 is TGCAGCGCCGCCGGGGGAGGGAGTTCCTACAATGAGCAGTTCTTC. This chain uses TRBV29-1 with TRBJ2-1, with 7 bases fitting TRBD2. CDR1 is SQVTM and CDR2 is ANQGSEA in the germline V gene. CDR3 size: 15 residues. V was pared by 7 bases and J by 1 base, with 10 bases of the junction left unmatched.

This clonotype was seen ten or more times. The rearrangement joins TRBV5-1 to TRBJ1-1, with a tentative D call TRBD1 (5 bases). Germline V gene data show CDR1 as SGHRS and CDR2 as YFSETQ. The germline V and J ends were trimmed by 0 bases and 1 base, with 10 bases remaining between them. This CDR3 contains 15 residues. CDR3 region: CASSLEGIQNTEAFF. The CDR3 DNA reads TGCGCCAGCAGCTTGGAGGGGATTCAGAACACTGAAGCTTTCTTT.

This clonotype showed up many times. J is TRBJ2-7 and V is TRBV20-1; tentative D call: TRBD2 (6 bases). Trimming shortened V by 3 bases and J by 2 bases, and 8 bases separated the two germline ends. Germline V gene sequence: CDR1 DFQATT, CDR2 SNEGSKA (reference sequence). The CDR3 has 12 amino acids. DNA for the CDR3: TGCAGTGCTAGTGGGAGGACCTACGAGCAGTACTTC. The encoded protein is CSASGRTYEQYF.

This clonotype was observed many times. The V call is TRBV4-3, the J call TRBJ1-6; D not resolved. In germline, CDR1 is LGHNA, CDR2 YSLEER. This CDR3 region has 13 residues. Deletions cut 3 bases from V and 14 bases from J, with 14 bases between. CDR3 in amino acids: CASSHRASRSLHF. For the CDR3, the DNA is TGCGCCAGCAGCCACCGAGCGAGTAGGTCCCTCCACTTT.

This clonotype was seen ten or more times. The gene calls are TRBV7-9 and TRBJ2-2; D is uncertain. Trimming cost V 8 bases and J 1 base, with 11 bases left between them. This CDR3 has 14 amino acids. Germline loops: CDR1 SEHNR, CDR2 FQNEAQ (reference sequence). CDR3 protein: CASGRVGNTGELFF. CDR3 DNA sequence: TGTGCCAGCGGAAGGGTAGGGAACACCGGGGAGCTGTTTTTT.

This clonotype was seen repeatedly, ten times or more. The gene calls are TRBV4-3 and TRBJ1-3; TRBD1 agrees at 12 bases. CDR3 length: 20 amino acids. V gave up 2 bases and J gave up 0 bases; unmatched junction bases: 11. Germline CDR1 is LGHNA and CDR2 is YSLEER. CDR3 amino acids: CASSQRGTGGSVFSGNTIYF. CDR3 in DNA: TGCGCCAGCAGCCAACGTGGGACAGGGGGCTCGGTGTTCTCTGGAAACACCATATATTTT.

Only a few counts were recorded for this clonotype. This chain connects TRBV7-2 to TRBJ2-5, with D perhaps matching TRBD1 or TRBD2 (5 bases each). V was shortened by 5 bases and J by 2 bases, with 12 bases between the two germline ends. Germline V lookup: CDR1 SGHTA, CDR2 FQGNSA. The CDR3 extends over 14 amino acids. The CDR3 nucleotides read TGTGCCAGCAGCCCGGGACGGTTTCAAGAGACCCAGTACTTC. Its translation: CASSPGRFQETQYF.

V usage is TRBV10-2 and J usage is TRBJ2-1; 7 bases agree with TRBD2. Trimming removed 8 bases from V and 6 bases from J; junction bases left unmatched: 4. Germline CDR1 and CDR2: WSHSY and SAAADI. This CDR3 is 12 amino acids long. This chain's CDR3 is CASGGGFNEQFF. The CDR3 DNA reads TGCGCCAGCGGGGGGGGGTTCAATGAGCAGTTCTTC.

This clonotype appeared many times. The gene calls are TRBV4-1 and TRBJ1-5; a weak D match, TRBD1 (6 bases). The CDR3 consists of 16 residues. Looked up from germline, CDR1 is MGHRA and CDR2 is YSYEKL. V was pared by 0 bases and J by 4 bases, with 13 bases between. DNA of the CDR3: TGCGCCAGCAGCCAAGACGGGGGCATAGGGAATCAGCCCCAGCATTTT. It translates to CASSQDGGIGNQPQHF.